The clone carrying this TCR beta chain occurred once. Its matching antigen is unknown. The junction had 13 bases not matched to a gene; V was cut back by 4 bases and J by 10 bases. Germline lookup yields CDR1 MNHEY and CDR2 SMNVEV (reference sequence). This CDR3 has 15 amino acids. Among the approximately 130 subjects of the validation cohort, separate from the roughly 650-subject first cohort, were the donors. These data are taken from a study of cytomegalovirus exposure and HLA in healthy donors. Study at large: The roughly 130 validation repertoires used the same platform as the 600 to 750 first-cohort repertoires (as reported by a later analysis).

Study-level results: The CMV antigen specificity of a few CMV-associated chains was confirmed through in vitro analysis. The study designated 150 to 200 TCR beta chains cytomegalovirus-associated.

The method was immunoSEQ multiplex PCR; TCRdb's version includes in-frame clones alone and lacks a portion of them. The sample has 200,000 to 300,000 clones, 90% seen once; the top ten hold approximately 3.1%. The sequencing sample was made of PBMCs. The V gene is TRBV27, the J gene TRBJ2-1; 7 bases agree with TRBD2. This sequence originates from a woman aged 25 to 39 in good health and CMV-seronegative. The CDR3 reads CASSYEGLTFGEQFF. CDR3 coding DNA: TGTGCCAGCAGTTATGAGGGACTAACCTTCGGAGAGCAGTTCTTC.